The next 3 T cell receptor beta chains were all read from a single sample in a study of blood T cell repertoires in COVID-19. Using immunoSEQ multiplex PCR, the repertoire was profiled, and TCRdb retains in-frame clones only, with some absent. This sample has around 150,000 clones, with about nine tenths found just once. The material sequenced was peripheral blood. All receptors derive from a man aged 50-60 years with active COVID-19.

The genes are TRBV6-6 and TRBJ1-6; the match to TRBD1 covers 8 bases. The CDR3 has 15 amino acids. Trimming cost V 6 bases and J 12 bases; bases outside gene matches: 13. Germline V gene data show CDR1 as MNHNY and CDR2 as SVGAGI (reference sequence). The CDR3 DNA follows: TGTGCCAGCAGATCCCGGACAGGGACGACGGGACCCCTCCACTTT. Amino acids: CASRSRTGTTGPLHF.

The chain links TRBV27 to TRBJ2-4; a possible D gene is TRBD2 (6 bases). With 5 bases removed from V and 5 bases from J, the gap between germline ends came to 13 bases. CDR3 size: 14 residues. The V gene's germline CDR1 is MNHEY and CDR2 SMNVEV (reference sequence). Here the CDR3 DNA reads TGTGCCAGCAGTCCCCTGGGGGGTCAAAACATTCAGTACTTC. Translated, it gives CASSPLGGQNIQYF.

Only a few counts were recorded for this clone. The gene calls are TRBV5-4 and TRBJ1-1; tentatively, D is TRBD1 (6 bases). V gave up 9 bases and J gave up 7 bases, with 16 bases separating them. The CDR3 runs 12 residues. Germline loops: CDR1 SGHNT, CDR2 YYREEE (reference sequence). CDR3 sequence reads: CATRSGVGEAFF. In DNA form, the CDR3 reads TGTGCCACCCGATCAGGGGTGGGTGAAGCTTTCTTT.